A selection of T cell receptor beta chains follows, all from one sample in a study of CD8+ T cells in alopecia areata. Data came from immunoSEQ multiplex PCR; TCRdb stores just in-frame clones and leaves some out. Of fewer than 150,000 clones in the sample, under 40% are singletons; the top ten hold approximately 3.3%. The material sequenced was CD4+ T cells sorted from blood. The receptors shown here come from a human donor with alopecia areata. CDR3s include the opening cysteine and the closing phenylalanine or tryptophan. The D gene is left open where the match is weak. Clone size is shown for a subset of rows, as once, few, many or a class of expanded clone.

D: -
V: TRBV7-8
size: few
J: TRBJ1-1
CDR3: CASSLVSAAAAFF
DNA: TGTGCCAGCAGCCTCGTCTCGGCCGCGGCGGCTTTCTTT

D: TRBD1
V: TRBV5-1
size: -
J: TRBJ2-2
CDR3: CASVGTVGTGELFF
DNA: TGCGCCAGCGTGGGGACAGTGGGCACCGGGGAGCTGTTTTTT

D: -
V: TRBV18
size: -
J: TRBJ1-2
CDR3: CASSRLGQLYGYTF
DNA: TGTGCCAGCTCACGACTTGGGCAGCTCTATGGCTACACCTTC

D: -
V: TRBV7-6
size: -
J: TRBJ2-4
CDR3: CASSPTMFDIQYF
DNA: TGTGCCAGCAGTCCCACTATGTTTGACATTCAGTACTTC

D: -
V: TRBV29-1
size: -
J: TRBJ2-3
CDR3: CSVVGRGGDTQYF
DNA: TGCAGCGTTGTAGGCAGGGGCGGAGATACGCAGTATTTT

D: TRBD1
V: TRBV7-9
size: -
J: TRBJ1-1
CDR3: CASSTDRGAEAFF
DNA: TGTGCCAGCAGCACGGACAGGGGTGCTGAAGCTTTCTTT

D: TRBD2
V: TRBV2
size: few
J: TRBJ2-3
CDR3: CASDSGGVTDTQYF
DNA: TGTGCCAGCGACAGCGGGGGGGTCACAGATACGCAGTATTTT

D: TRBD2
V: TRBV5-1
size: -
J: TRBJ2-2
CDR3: CASSLTSGANTGELFF
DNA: TGCGCCAGCAGCCTGACTAGCGGGGCGAACACCGGGGAGCTGTTTTTT

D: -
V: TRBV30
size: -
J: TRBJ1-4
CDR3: CAWSGQANEKLFF
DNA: TGTGCCTGGAGTGGACAGGCAAATGAAAAACTGTTTTTT

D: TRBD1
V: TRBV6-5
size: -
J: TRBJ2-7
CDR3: CASTTTGTGHLEQYF
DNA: TGTGCCAGCACCACAACCGGGACAGGGCACCTCGAGCAGTACTTC

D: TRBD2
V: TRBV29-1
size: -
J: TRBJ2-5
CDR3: CSVEEGGLAGGETQYF
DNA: TGCAGCGTTGAAGAGGGGGGACTAGCGGGAGGAGAGACCCAGTACTTC

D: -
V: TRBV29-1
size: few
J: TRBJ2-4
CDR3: CSVGDRLAKNIQYF
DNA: TGCAGCGTTGGCGACAGACTAGCCAAAAACATTCAGTACTTC

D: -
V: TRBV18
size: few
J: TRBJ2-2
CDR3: CASSPQNTGELFF
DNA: TGTGCCAGCTCACCGCAGAACACCGGGGAGCTGTTTTTT

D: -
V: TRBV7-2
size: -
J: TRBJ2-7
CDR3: CASSVDFGTLTYEQYF
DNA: TGTGCCAGCAGCGTGGACTTTGGCACATTAACCTACGAGCAGTACTTC

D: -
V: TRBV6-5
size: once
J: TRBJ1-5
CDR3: CASSYTDHQPQHF
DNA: TGTGCCAGCAGTTATACGGACCATCAGCCCCAGCATTTT

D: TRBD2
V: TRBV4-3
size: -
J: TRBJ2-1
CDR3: CASSRQREGASEQFF
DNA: TGCGCCAGCAGCCGTCAGCGGGAGGGGGCCTCAGAGCAGTTCTTC

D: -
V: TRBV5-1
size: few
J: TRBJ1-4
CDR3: CASSSRGQGEKLFF
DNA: TGCGCCAGCAGCTCGAGAGGGCAGGGGGAAAAACTGTTTTTT

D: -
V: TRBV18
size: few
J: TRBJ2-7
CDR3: CASSPPGQLNYEQYF
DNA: TGTGCCAGCTCACCACCGGGCCAGTTGAATTACGAGCAGTACTTC

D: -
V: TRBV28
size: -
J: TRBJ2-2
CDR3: CASSLGGSRNTGELFF
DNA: TGTGCCAGCAGCCTTGGCGGGTCCCGGAACACCGGGGAGCTGTTTTTT

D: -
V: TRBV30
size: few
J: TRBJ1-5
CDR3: CAWSRGGGQPQHF
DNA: TGTGCCTGGAGCCGTGGGGGCGGTCAGCCCCAGCATTTT

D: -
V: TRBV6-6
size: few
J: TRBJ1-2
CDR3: CASSYSHRPYGYTF
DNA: TGTGCCAGCAGTTACTCGCACAGACCCTATGGCTACACCTTC

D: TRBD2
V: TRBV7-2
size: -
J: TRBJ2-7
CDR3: CASRQSGGVGEQYF
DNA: TGTGCCAGCAGACAAAGCGGGGGTGTAGGAGAGCAGTACTTC

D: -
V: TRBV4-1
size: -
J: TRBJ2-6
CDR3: CASSPTGSGANVLTF
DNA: TGCGCCAGCAGCCCGACCGGATCTGGGGCCAACGTCCTGACTTTC

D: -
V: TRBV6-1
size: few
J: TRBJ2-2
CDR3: CASRLTGELFF
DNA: TGTGCCAGTAGGTTGACCGGGGAGCTGTTTTTT

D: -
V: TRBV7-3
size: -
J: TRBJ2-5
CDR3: CASSSSGTYQETQYF
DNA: TGTGCCAGCAGCTCCTCCGGGACTTATCAAGAGACCCAGTACTTC

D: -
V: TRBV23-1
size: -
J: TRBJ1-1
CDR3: CASRPREKGTTKSTEAFF
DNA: TGCGCCAGCAGGCCGCGGGAGAAAGGGACCACTAAGAGCACTGAAGCTTTCTTT

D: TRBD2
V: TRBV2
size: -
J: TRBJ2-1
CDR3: CASSEYGTSNEQFF
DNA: TGTGCCAGCAGTGAATACGGGACTAGCAATGAGCAGTTCTTC

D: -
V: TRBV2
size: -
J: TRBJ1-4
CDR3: CASRPSQGGGGEKLFF
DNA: TGTGCCAGCAGACCCAGCCAAGGAGGGGGGGGTGAAAAACTGTTTTTT

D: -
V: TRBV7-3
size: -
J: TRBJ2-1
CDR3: CASSLAGPSYNEQFF
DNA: TGTGCCAGCAGCTTAGCGGGTCCCTCCTACAATGAGCAGTTCTTC

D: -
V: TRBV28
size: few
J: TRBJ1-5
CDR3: CASSFKRAGGNQPQHF
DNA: TGTGCCAGCAGTTTCAAGAGGGCGGGTGGCAATCAGCCCCAGCATTTT

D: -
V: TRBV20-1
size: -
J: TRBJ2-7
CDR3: CSARDFYEQYF
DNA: TGCAGTGCTAGGGATTTCTACGAGCAGTACTTC

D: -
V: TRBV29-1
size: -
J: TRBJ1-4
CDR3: CSGTTNEKLFF
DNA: TGCAGCGGTACAACTAATGAAAAACTGTTTTTT

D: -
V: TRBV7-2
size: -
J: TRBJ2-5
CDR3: CASSLVADPQETQYF
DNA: TGTGCCAGCAGCTTAGTCGCAGACCCCCAAGAGACCCAGTACTTC

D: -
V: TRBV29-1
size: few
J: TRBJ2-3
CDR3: CSVEQGVRDTQYF
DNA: TGCAGCGTTGAACAAGGGGTTAGGGATACGCAGTATTTT

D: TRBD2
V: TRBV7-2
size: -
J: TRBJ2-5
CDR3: CASSVAGAQETQYF
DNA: TGTGCCAGCAGCGTAGCGGGGGCACAGGAGACCCAGTACTTC

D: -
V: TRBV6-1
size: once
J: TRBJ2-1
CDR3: CASSEYVNNEQFF
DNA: TGTGCCAGCAGTGAATATGTAAACAATGAGCAGTTCTTC

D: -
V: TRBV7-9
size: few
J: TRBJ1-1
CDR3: CASTLGQLNTEAFF
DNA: TGTGCCAGCACCCTAGGCCAGTTGAACACTGAAGCTTTCTTT

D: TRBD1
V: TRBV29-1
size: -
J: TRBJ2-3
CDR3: CSVALGQGAVDTQYF
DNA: TGCAGCGTTGCCCTCGGACAGGGGGCGGTGGATACGCAGTATTTT

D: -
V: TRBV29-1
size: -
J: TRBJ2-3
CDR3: CSAVGQPTSTDTQYF
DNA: TGCAGCGCCGTAGGGCAGCCGACTAGCACAGATACGCAGTATTTT

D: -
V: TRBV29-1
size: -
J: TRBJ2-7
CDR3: CSVRSLRSSYEQYF
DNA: TGCAGCGTGAGGAGTCTAAGGAGCTCCTACGAGCAGTACTTC

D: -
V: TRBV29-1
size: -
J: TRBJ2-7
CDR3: CSVGAERIAEQYF
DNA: TGCAGCGTTGGGGCAGAAAGAATTGCCGAGCAGTACTTC

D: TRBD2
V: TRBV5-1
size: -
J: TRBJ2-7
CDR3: CASSLVSGGPYEQYF
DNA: TGCGCCAGCAGCTTGGTTAGCGGGGGCCCCTACGAGCAGTACTTC

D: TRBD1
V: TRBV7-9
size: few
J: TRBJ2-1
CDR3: CASSSVGTGGNYNEQFF
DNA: TGTGCCAGCAGCTCCGTTGGGACAGGGGGAAACTACAATGAGCAGTTCTTC

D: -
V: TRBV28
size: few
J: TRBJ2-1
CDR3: CASRERGAYNEQFF
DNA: TGTGCCAGCCGGGAAAGGGGAGCCTACAATGAGCAGTTCTTC

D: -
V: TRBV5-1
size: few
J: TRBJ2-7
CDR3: CASSLEAGTYEQYF
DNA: TGCGCCAGCAGCTTAGAAGCGGGGACATACGAGCAGTACTTC

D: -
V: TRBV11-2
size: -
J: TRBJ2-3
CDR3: CASSSTLDTQYF
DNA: TGTGCCAGCAGCTCAACTCTCGATACGCAGTATTTT

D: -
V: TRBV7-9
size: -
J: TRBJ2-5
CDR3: CASSSRVLNRYQETQYF
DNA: TGTGCCAGCAGCTCTCGGGTACTGAATCGGTACCAAGAGACCCAGTACTTC

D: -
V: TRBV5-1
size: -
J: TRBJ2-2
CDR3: CASEEQGNTGELFF
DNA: TGCGCCAGCGAAGAACAGGGGAACACCGGGGAGCTGTTTTTT

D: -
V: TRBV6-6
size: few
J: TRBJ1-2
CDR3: CASSYDRREPTF
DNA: TGTGCCAGCAGTTACGACAGGAGGGAACCAACCTTC

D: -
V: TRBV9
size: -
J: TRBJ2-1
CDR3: CASSVTSGFGEQFF
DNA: TGTGCCAGCAGCGTAACGTCAGGGTTCGGTGAGCAGTTCTTC

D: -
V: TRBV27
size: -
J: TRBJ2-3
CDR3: CASGSDTQYF
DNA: TGTGCCAGCGGATCAGATACGCAGTATTTT

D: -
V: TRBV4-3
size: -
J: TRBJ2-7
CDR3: CASSQVRGQNEQYF
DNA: TGCGCCAGCAGCCAAGTTAGGGGCCAGAACGAGCAGTACTTC

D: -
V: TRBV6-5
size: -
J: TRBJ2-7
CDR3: CASSYSPGADTYEQYF
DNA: TGTGCCAGCAGTTACTCCCCAGGAGCAGACACCTACGAGCAGTACTTC

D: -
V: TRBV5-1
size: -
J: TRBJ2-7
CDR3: CASSVGPNYEQYF
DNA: TGCGCCAGCAGCGTCGGGCCCAACTACGAGCAGTACTTC